This TCR beta chain stems from a study of OX40 agonist ivuxolimab in advanced cancers. Findings of the study overall: Expanded clones tended on average to be more numerous among CD8+ T cells than CD4+. Compared with others, partial responders at 0.1-3.0 mg/kg displayed clonal expansion among the lowest.

Produced via immunoSEQ multiplex PCR; TCRdb's table is partial and in-frame only. Here the sample spans 30,000 to 45,000 clones, approximately 78% being singletons. With respect to this clone: The antigen is unknown.

Germline CDR1 is SNHLY and CDR2 is FYNNEI. There are 13 residues in the CDR3. The V gene end was trimmed by 7 bases and the J gene end by 4 bases; junction bases not matched to a gene: 3. The source of this sequence is an adult with an advanced solid tumor such as melanoma, head and neck, liver or kidney cancer. The rearrangement joins TRBV2 to TRBJ2-7; 11 bases are shared with TRBD1. This specimen was CD4+ or CD8+ T cells sorted from blood, taken in a trial of the OX40 agonist ivuxolimab. Written as DNA, the CDR3 is TGTGCCAGCACCCGGGACAGGGGGTACGAGCAGTACTTC. It is translated as CASTRDRGYEQYF.